The 22 T cell receptor beta chains reported below all come from one sample, sequenced in a study of blood T cell repertoires in COVID-19. TCRdb's table, derived via immunoSEQ multiplex PCR, lists solely in-frame clones and lacks some. The repertoire holds about 98,000 clones, with about 85% as singletons. The sample was peripheral blood. Every receptor here comes from a man over 45 with active COVID-19.

V is TRBV29-1 and J is TRBJ1-2; possibly TRBD1 for D (6 bases). V was pared by 3 bases and J by 8 bases, with 16 bases between. This CDR3 is 13 amino acids long. Germline V gene sequence: CDR1 SQVTM, CDR2 ANQGSEA. The CDR3 sequence: CSVDRSGGRGYTF. The CDR3 DNA reads TGCAGCGTTGATCGATCGGGGGGCCGGGGCTACACCTTC.

The V call is TRBV9, the J call TRBJ1-5; TRBD1 might be the D (5 bases). Germline V lookup: CDR1 SGDLS, CDR2 YYNGEE. Trimming pared 4 bases from V and 2 bases from J, leaving 10 bases between. This CDR3 is 14 amino acids long. The CDR3 nucleotides are TGTGCCAGCAGCAAGCGGGGGGGCAATCAGCCCCAGCATTTT. Protein product: CASSKRGGNQPQHF.

The chain recombines TRBV7-9 with TRBJ2-2; maybe TRBD1 (6 bases). This CDR3 spans 16 amino acids. Germline V gene lookup returns CDR1 SEHNR and CDR2 FQNEAQ (reference sequence). V shed 5 bases and J shed 1 base, with 14 bases lying between them. The CDR3 protein is CASSLADRKNTGELFF. CDR3 DNA sequence: TGTGCCAGCAGCCTCGCGGACAGAAAGAACACCGGGGAGCTGTTTTTT.

The chain recombines TRBV19 with TRBJ2-7, with TRBD2 matching 8 bases. The trim removed 7 bases at V and 5 bases at J, leaving 13 bases unmatched. CDR3 length: 15 amino acids. Germline CDR1 is LNHDA and CDR2 is SQIVND (reference sequence). The CDR3 nucleotides are TGTGCCAGTAAAGATATACGGCGGGGGGCCGACGAGCAGTACTTC. Amino acids: CASKDIRRGADEQYF.

CDR3 residues: CASSRDNGKGETQYF. The CDR3 bases are TGTGCCAGCAGCCGGGACAACGGGAAAGGGGAGACCCAGTACTTC. The chain carries TRBV2 and TRBJ2-5, with D possibly being TRBD1 (6 bases). CDR1 is SNHLY, CDR2 FYNNEI, per germline. The CDR3 has 15 amino acids. V lost 6 bases and J 5 bases, leaving 19 bases between the germline ends.

This sequence joins TRBV6-5 and TRBJ1-2; 7 bases agree with TRBD1. J gave up 8 bases and V 4 bases, and 10 bases lay outside the gene matches. Germline-derived CDR1 and CDR2 are MNHEY and SVGAGI. The CDR3 has 14 amino acids. The CDR3 region has the DNA TGTGCCAGCAGTTCTTCCCTGACAGGGCTCGGCTACACCTTC. Amino acids: CASSSSLTGLGYTF.

V gene TRBV10-2 combines with J gene TRBJ2-7, with D uncertain. The ends were cut back, 6 bases at V and 0 bases at J, with 12 bases in the middle. The CDR3 runs to 14 residues. Looked up from germline, CDR1 is WSHSY and CDR2 is SAAADI. The CDR3 sequence is CASSPQSSSYEQYF. As DNA, the CDR3 is TGCGCCAGCAGCCCTCAATCCAGCTCCTACGAGCAGTACTTC.

The rearrangement joins TRBV9 to TRBJ1-5; a possible D gene is TRBD1 (6 bases). The ends were cut back, 5 bases at V and 5 bases at J, with 17 bases in the middle. The CDR3 length is 15 residues. The V gene's germline CDR1 is SGDLS and CDR2 YYNGEE. CDR3 DNA sequence: TGTGCCAGCAGTCCGACAGGAAGGGTTGATCAGCCCCAGCATTTT. This gives the protein CASSPTGRVDQPQHF.

The chain joins TRBV9 to TRBJ2-5, with D tentatively TRBD2 (6 bases). Germline CDR1 and CDR2: SGDLS and YYNGEE. This CDR3 spans 13 amino acids. Between the trimmed V and J ends, which lost 3 bases and 5 bases, there was a span of 11 bases. CDR3: CASSAAEGETQYF. CDR3 nucleotides: TGTGCCAGCAGCGCCGCGGAGGGGGAGACCCAGTACTTC.

The V and J genes are TRBV7-2 and TRBJ2-2; TRBD2 might be the D (7 bases). CDR3 length: 17 amino acids. The germline V gene encodes CDR1 SGHTA and CDR2 FQGNSA. V gave up 4 bases and J gave up 6 bases, with 21 bases separating them. The CDR3: CASSSKQGGFSAGELFF. CDR3 DNA sequence: TGTGCCAGCAGCTCTAAACAGGGAGGGTTTAGTGCCGGGGAGCTGTTTTTT. The variable domain in full, completed from reference TRBV7-2 and TRBJ2-2, reads GAGVSQSPSNKVTEKGKDVELRCDPISGHTALYWYRQSLGQGLEFLIYFQGNSAPDKSGLPSDRFSAERTGGSVSTLTIQRTQQEDSAVYLCASSSKQGGFSAGELFFGEGSRLTVL.

The rearrangement joins TRBV6-1 to TRBJ2-4; D is possibly TRBD2 (5 bases). V was trimmed by 0 bases and J by 8 bases, leaving 11 bases between them. Germline values: CDR1 MNHNS, CDR2 SASEGT. The CDR3 sequence is 14 residues long. This CDR3 reads CASSEAGPRDIQYF. For the CDR3, the DNA is TGTGCCAGCAGTGAAGCGGGTCCGAGGGACATTCAGTACTTC.

The rearrangement uses TRBV29-1 and TRBJ2-7; D may be TRBD2 (5 bases). The V end lost 4 bases, the J end lost 0 bases, and 13 bases lay between the germline ends. CDR1 and CDR2 from the germline V gene are SQVTM and ANQGSEA. There are 14 residues in the CDR3. This CDR3 reads CSVVSSTSSYEQYF. In DNA, the CDR3 is TGCAGCGTTGTCTCTAGCACGAGCTCCTACGAGCAGTACTTC.

This clone was seen only once. The chain links TRBV7-2 to TRBJ1-5; 7 bases are a match to TRBD1. This CDR3 is 16 amino acids long. V lost 5 bases to trimming and J lost 7 bases; unmatched junction nucleotides: 14. Germline lookup yields CDR1 SGHTA and CDR2 FQGNSA. CDR3 bases: TGTGCCAGCAGCCCCCGGGGCAGGGGGTCAGGGCAGCCCCAGCATTTT. Translation: CASSPRGRGSGQPQHF.

J is TRBJ2-5 and V is TRBV7-2; D gene unclear. Germline V gene lookup returns CDR1 SGHTA and CDR2 FQGNSA. V lost 5 bases and J 3 bases, leaving 16 bases between the germline ends. The CDR3 length is 15 residues. The CDR3 region has the DNA TGTGCCAGCAGCCCGTTGACTTATAGAGAAGAGACCCAGTACTTC. It specifies CASSPLTYREETQYF.

The chain recombines TRBV5-1 with TRBJ2-7, with 7 positions matching TRBD1. Germline trimming cut 4 bases from V and 6 bases from J; bases unmatched to any gene: 10. The CDR3 runs 14 residues. Germline V gives CDR1 SGHRS, CDR2 YFSETQ. This chain's CDR3 is CASSPRQGPLEQYF. CDR3 nucleotide sequence: TGCGCCAGCAGCCCCAGACAGGGCCCCCTCGAGCAGTACTTC.

The gene calls are TRBV28 and TRBJ1-4, with TRBD1 matching over 8 bases. V dropped 6 bases and J dropped 0; count of bases not matched to a gene: 6. This CDR3 is 16 amino acids long. CDR1 and CDR2 from the germline V gene are MDHEN and SYDVKM. The CDR3 sequence is CASSVSQGATNEKLFF. As DNA, the CDR3 is TGTGCCAGCAGCGTATCACAGGGGGCAACTAATGAAAAACTGTTTTTT.

This chain uses TRBV6-2 or TRBV6-3 with TRBJ1-1; no firm D call. This CDR3 region has 12 residues. V was pared by 1 base and J by 4 bases, with 4 bases between. CDR1 and CDR2 (germline): MNHEY, SVGEGT. The CDR3 sequence: CASSYLITEAFF. The DNA for the CDR3 is TGTGCCAGCAGTTACTTAATCACTGAAGCTTTCTTT.

The chain combines TRBV29-1 with TRBJ2-7, with D possibly TRBD1 on 5 matching bases. Trimming stripped 4 bases from V and 0 bases from J, with 10 bases between. CDR1 and CDR2 (germline): SQVTM, ANQGSEA. This CDR3 is 13 amino acids long. For the CDR3, the DNA is TGCAGCGTTGGCCAGGGCAGCTCCTACGAGCAGTACTTC. Its translation: CSVGQGSSYEQYF.

The V call is TRBV2, the J call TRBJ2-1; D is unresolved. The CDR3 runs to 13 residues. Germline loops: CDR1 SNHLY, CDR2 FYNNEI. Trimming pared 2 bases from V and 2 bases from J, leaving 4 bases between. The CDR3 reads CASSELAYNEQFF. The CDR3, as DNA: TGTGCCAGCAGTGAACTAGCCTACAATGAGCAGTTCTTC.

The rearrangement uses TRBV5-8 and TRBJ2-2; TRBD1 matches at 7 bases. This CDR3 has 15 residues. The germline gives CDR1 SGHTS, CDR2 YDEGEE. The trim removed 4 bases at V and 1 base at J, leaving 4 bases unmatched. The DNA of the CDR3 is TGTGCCAGCAGCCCCGGACAGGTGAACACCGGGGAGCTGTTTTTT. Its protein is CASSPGQVNTGELFF.

This clone was picked up a small number of times. The V and J genes are TRBV7-3 and TRBJ2-7; 7 bases agree with TRBD1. The V gene's germline CDR1 is SGHTA and CDR2 FQGTGA. V dropped 0 bases and J dropped 2; count of bases not matched to a gene: 4. The CDR3 is 15 residues long. CDR3 in amino acids: CASSLTGTATYEQYF. In nucleotides, the CDR3 is TGTGCCAGCAGCTTAACCGGGACAGCTACCTACGAGCAGTACTTC. Together with reference TRBV7-3 and TRBJ2-7, the CDR3 gives the full variable domain: GAGVSQTPSNKVTEKGKYVELRCDPISGHTALYWYRQSLGQGPEFLIYFQGTGAADDSGLPNDRFFAVRPEGSVSTLKIQRTERGDSAVYLCASSLTGTATYEQYFGPGTRLTVT.

The chain employs TRBV6-2 or TRBV6-3 and TRBJ1-2; D gene unclear. The CDR3 runs to 14 residues. CDR1 and CDR2 from the germline V gene are MNHEY and SVGEGT. The germline V and J ends were trimmed by 6 bases and 6 bases, with 17 bases remaining between them. The CDR3 loop is CASSPAAWRNGYTF. The CDR3 DNA is TGTGCCAGCAGCCCGGCGGCATGGAGAAATGGCTACACCTTC.